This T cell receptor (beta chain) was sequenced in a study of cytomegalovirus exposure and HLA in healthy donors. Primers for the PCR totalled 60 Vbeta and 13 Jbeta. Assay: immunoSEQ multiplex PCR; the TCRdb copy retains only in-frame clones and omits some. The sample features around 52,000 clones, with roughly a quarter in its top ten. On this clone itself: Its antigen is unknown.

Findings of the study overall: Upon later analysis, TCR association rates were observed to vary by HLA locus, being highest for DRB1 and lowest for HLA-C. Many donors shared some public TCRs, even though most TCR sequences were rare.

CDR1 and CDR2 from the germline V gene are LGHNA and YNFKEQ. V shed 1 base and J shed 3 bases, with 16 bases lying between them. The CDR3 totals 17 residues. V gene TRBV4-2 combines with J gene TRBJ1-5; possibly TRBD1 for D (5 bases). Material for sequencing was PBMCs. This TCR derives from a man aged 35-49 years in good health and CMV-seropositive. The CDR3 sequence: CASSQVGGRSDNQPQHF. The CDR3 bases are TGTGCCAGCAGCCAAGTCGGGGGAAGGTCGGACAATCAGCCCCAGCATTTT.